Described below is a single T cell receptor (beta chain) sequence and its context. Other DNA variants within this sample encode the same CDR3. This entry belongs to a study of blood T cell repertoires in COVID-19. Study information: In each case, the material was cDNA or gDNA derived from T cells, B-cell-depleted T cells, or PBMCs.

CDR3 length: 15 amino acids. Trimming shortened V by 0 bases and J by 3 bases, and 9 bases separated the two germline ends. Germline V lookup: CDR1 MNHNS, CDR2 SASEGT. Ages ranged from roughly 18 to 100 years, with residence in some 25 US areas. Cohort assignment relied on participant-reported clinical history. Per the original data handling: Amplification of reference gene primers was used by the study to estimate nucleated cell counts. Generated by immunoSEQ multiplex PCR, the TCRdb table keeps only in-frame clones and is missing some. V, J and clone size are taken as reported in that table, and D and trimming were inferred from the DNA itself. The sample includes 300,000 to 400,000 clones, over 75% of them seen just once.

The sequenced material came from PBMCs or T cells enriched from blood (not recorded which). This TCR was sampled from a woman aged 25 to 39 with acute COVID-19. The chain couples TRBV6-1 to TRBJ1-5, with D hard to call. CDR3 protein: CASSEAGGPNQPQHF. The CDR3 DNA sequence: TGTGCCAGCAGTGAAGCCGGCGGCCCCAATCAGCCCCAGCATTTT.